A single sample is the source of the 19 T cell receptor beta chains below, sequenced in a study of blood T cell repertoires in COVID-19. Sequencing used immunoSEQ multiplex PCR; TCRdb keeps in-frame clones, though not all of them. Here the sample spans roughly 250,000 clones, approximately 90% being singletons. The sample taken for sequencing was PBMCs or T cells enriched from blood (not recorded which). The receptors come from a woman under 40 with acute COVID-19.

The V and J genes are TRBV7-8 and TRBJ2-3; 8 bases align to TRBD2. The trim removed 5 bases at V and 1 base at J, leaving 11 bases unmatched. CDR1 SGHVS and CDR2 FQNEAQ come from the germline V gene. This CDR3 is 17 amino acids long. This CDR3 is CASSLVQAGVGTDTQYF. The CDR3 DNA reads TGTGCCAGCAGCCTCGTCCAAGCGGGAGTAGGCACAGATACGCAGTATTTT.

This clone was counted a single time. The CDR3 sequence is CASRFSGGADTQYF. The CDR3 DNA sequence: TGCGCCAGCAGGTTTAGCGGGGGGGCCGATACGCAGTATTTT. This rearrangement joins TRBV5-1 to TRBJ2-3, with 11 positions matching TRBD2. The ends lost 5 bases at V and 6 bases at J; junction bases unmatched: 5. CDR3 length: 14 amino acids. The germline gives CDR1 SGHRS, CDR2 YFSETQ.

The chain carries TRBV6-2 or TRBV6-3 and TRBJ2-3, with 9 bases aligning to TRBD2. J was trimmed by 5 bases and V by 0 bases; bases with no gene match: 12. The CDR3 consists of 18 residues. From germline, CDR1 is MNHEY and CDR2 SVGEGT. DNA for the CDR3: TGTGCCAGCAGTTACTCGATTCTAGCGGGGTCAAGGGGAGATACGCAGTATTTT. It yields the protein CASSYSILAGSRGDTQYF.

This clone showed up just a few times. The chain has TRBV28 and TRBJ1-5; 8 bases line up with TRBD1. Germline lookup yields CDR1 MDHEN and CDR2 SYDVKM. The CDR3 runs 14 residues. V lost 7 bases to trimming and J lost 6 bases; unmatched junction nucleotides: 8. DNA for the CDR3: TGTGCCAGCATCGCAGGGGGCGCCGGTCAGCCCCAGCATTTT. Protein product: CASIAGGAGQPQHF.

CDR3 protein: CASSEALHGGSEKLFF. In DNA, the CDR3 is TGTGCCAGCAGTGAAGCTCTTCATGGGGGGAGTGAAAAACTGTTTTTT. The V and J genes are TRBV6-1 and TRBJ1-4; tentative D call: TRBD1 (5 bases). Germline V lookup: CDR1 MNHNS, CDR2 SASEGT. The CDR3 is 16 amino acids. V was trimmed by 0 bases and J by 7 bases, leaving 15 bases between them.

This clone occurred once. This chain links TRBV6-5 with TRBJ1-3, with a weak D call TRBD1 (5 bases). CDR1 and CDR2 (germline): MNHEY, SVGAGI. V was trimmed by 6 bases and J by 8 bases, leaving 17 bases between them. The CDR3 consists of 14 residues. CDR3 loop: CASSLGAGRDTIYF. CDR3 DNA sequence: TGTGCCAGCAGCCTTGGGGCAGGGAGGGACACCATATATTTT.

This clone was detected only once. This chain joins TRBV2 and TRBJ2-3, with 8 bases that match TRBD2. Germline V gene lookup returns CDR1 SNHLY and CDR2 FYNNEI. The CDR3 consists of 20 residues. The ends lost 7 bases at V and 1 base at J; junction bases unmatched: 22. The CDR3 loop is CASTGGAGRSSGSGTDTQYF. For the CDR3, the DNA is TGTGCCAGCACCGGCGGGGCGGGGCGATCCAGCGGGAGTGGCACAGATACGCAGTATTTT.

The chain uses TRBV12-3 or TRBV12-4 and TRBJ1-4, with 9 nucleotides matching TRBD1. After removal of 5 bases from V and 8 bases from J, the junction contained 3 bases not matched to a gene. The CDR3 length is 13 residues. Here the CDR3 reads CASSGQGREKLFF. CDR3 sequence (DNA): TGTGCCAGCAGTGGACAGGGGAGGGAAAAACTGTTTTTT.

V and J are TRBV7-3 and TRBJ1-1; no clear D. The V and J ends lost 6 bases and 10 bases respectively, with 15 bases between them. CDR1 and CDR2 from the germline V gene are SGHTA and FQGTGA. The CDR3 is 12 amino acids. CDR3 nucleotides: TGTGCCAGCAGTTCTAGAGGAACCGGAGCTTTCTTT. Translation: CASSSRGTGAFF.

The chain recombines TRBV5-1 with TRBJ1-1, with D possibly matching TRBD1 (6 bases). With 2 bases removed from V and 1 base from J, the gap between germline ends came to 9 bases. The CDR3 is made up of 14 amino acids. Per the germline V gene, CDR1 is SGHRS and CDR2 is YFSETQ. CDR3 protein: CASSFARGNTEAFF. Written as DNA, the CDR3 is TGCGCCAGCAGCTTTGCCAGGGGGAACACTGAAGCTTTCTTT.

The chain joins TRBV2 to TRBJ1-2, with D uncertain. CDR1 SNHLY and CDR2 FYNNEI come from the germline V gene. With 8 bases removed from V and 0 bases from J, the gap between germline ends came to 16 bases. The CDR3 totals 15 residues. The CDR3 nucleotides read TGTGCCAGCCGGCGGAGGTCAGGCACTAACTATGGCTACACCTTC. It codes for CASRRRSGTNYGYTF.

The chain carries TRBV2 and TRBJ2-1; TRBD1 might be the D (5 bases). CDR1 is SNHLY, CDR2 FYNNEI, per germline. Trimming cost V 1 base and J 3 bases, with 10 bases left between them. CDR3 length: 15 residues. The CDR3 DNA reads TGTGCCAGCAGTGAAGGATGGACAAGCTACAATGAGCAGTTCTTC. It translates to CASSEGWTSYNEQFF. The full variable domain, with the rest looked up from reference TRBV2 and TRBJ2-1, is EPEVTQTPSHQVTQMGQEVILRCVPISNHLYFYWYRQILGQKVEFLVSFYNNEISEKSEIFDDQFSVERPDGSNFTLKIRSTKLEDSAMYFCASSEGWTSYNEQFFGPGTRLTVL.

The V gene is TRBV28, the J gene TRBJ2-3; the match to TRBD2 covers 7 bases. Germline lookup yields CDR1 MDHEN and CDR2 SYDVKM. This CDR3 is built from 17 residues. V shed 6 bases, J shed 0 bases, and the junction held 12 bases outside the gene matches. The CDR3 DNA is TGTGCCAGCAGGGACCCCGGTAGACTAGCTAGCACAGATACGCAGTATTTT. This sequence encodes CASRDPGRLASTDTQYF.

On this clone itself: This specimen includes other DNA sequences encoding the same CDR3. CDR3 sequence: CASSQGTGNTGELFF. CDR3 nucleotides: TGCGCCAGCAGCCAAGGGACAGGAAACACCGGGGAGCTGTTTTTT. The rearrangement joins TRBV4-3 to TRBJ2-2; 7 bases agree with TRBD1. The V and J ends lost 1 base and 2 bases, in that order; junction bases with no gene match: 1. Germline V gives CDR1 LGHNA, CDR2 YSLEER. The CDR3 runs to 15 residues.

The rearrangement links TRBV25-1 to TRBJ1-1; 7 nucleotides agree with TRBD1. Germline CDR1 and CDR2: MGHDK and SYGVNS. The length of the CDR3 is 18 residues. With V trimmed by 6 bases and J by 5 bases, 21 bases remained unmatched. The chain's CDR3 is CASSPNMGQGEGETEAFF. The CDR3 DNA reads TGTGCCAGCAGCCCCAACATGGGCCAGGGGGAAGGTGAAACTGAAGCTTTCTTT.

The chain has TRBV18 and TRBJ2-3, with 11 bases matching TRBD2. The CDR3 totals 17 residues. CDR1 is KGHSH, CDR2 LQKENI, per germline. Trimming cost V 3 bases and J 4 bases; bases outside gene matches: 9. For the CDR3, the DNA is TGTGCCAGCTCACCGGCGACTAGCGGGGTGTATGCAGATACGCAGTATTTT. Its protein is CASSPATSGVYADTQYF.

This clone was counted between two and nine times. CDR3 protein: CASSQGASGNIQYF. The CDR3 DNA reads TGTGCCAGCAGCCAAGGGGCTAGCGGAAACATTCAGTACTTC. The genes are TRBV3-1 (or the pseudogene TRBV3-2) and TRBJ2-4; 7 nucleotides match TRBD2. The CDR3 covers 14 residues. V lost 1 base to trimming and J lost 6 bases; unmatched junction nucleotides: 3. CDR1 and CDR2 (germline): LGHDT, YNNKEL (reference sequence).

The chain carries TRBV19 and TRBJ1-1, with 9 bases matching TRBD1. The CDR3 runs to 12 residues. After removal of 6 bases from V and 4 bases from J, the junction contained 0 bases not matched to a gene. The germline CDR1 and CDR2 sequences are LNHDA and SQIVND (reference sequence). CDR3 DNA sequence: TGTGCCAGTAGGACAGGGGGCACTGAAGCTTTCTTT. Translating it yields CASRTGGTEAFF.

The chain has TRBV12-3 or TRBV12-4 and TRBJ1-1; 7 nucleotides align to TRBD1. V lost 5 bases, J lost 3 bases, and 3 bases stayed unmatched. The CDR3 sequence is 13 residues long. For the CDR3, the DNA is TGTGCCAGCAGTCAAGACAGGGACACTGAAGCTTTCTTT. It specifies CASSQDRDTEAFF.